This T cell receptor (beta chain) came from a study of T cell repertoires in cytomegalovirus infection. J gave up 1 base and V 0 bases, and 13 bases lay outside the gene matches. The CDR3 loop spans 18 amino acids. Germline CDR1 and CDR2: DFQATT and SNEGSKA (reference sequence). TCRdb re-analysed the reads in MiXCR, keeping a single row per CDR3 protein. The sample has nearly 650,000 distinct CDR3 sequences, around 24% seen once. This clonotype came up a few times. What it recognizes is unknown. Whole-study findings and limits: In two of eight donors, the top clonotype was HLA-C-restricted CMV-specific.

This receptor was identified in a human donor in good health (CMV status not recorded). Some clones in this sample may be carry-over from other donors' samples. The V and J genes are TRBV20-1 and TRBJ2-3; 7 bases match TRBD1. The source material was CD8+ T cells from PBMCs. The CDR3 spells CSARDPWTGLVGTDTQYF. The CDR3 nucleotides are TGCAGTGCTAGAGACCCTTGGACAGGTCTTGTTGGCACAGATACGCAGTATTTT.